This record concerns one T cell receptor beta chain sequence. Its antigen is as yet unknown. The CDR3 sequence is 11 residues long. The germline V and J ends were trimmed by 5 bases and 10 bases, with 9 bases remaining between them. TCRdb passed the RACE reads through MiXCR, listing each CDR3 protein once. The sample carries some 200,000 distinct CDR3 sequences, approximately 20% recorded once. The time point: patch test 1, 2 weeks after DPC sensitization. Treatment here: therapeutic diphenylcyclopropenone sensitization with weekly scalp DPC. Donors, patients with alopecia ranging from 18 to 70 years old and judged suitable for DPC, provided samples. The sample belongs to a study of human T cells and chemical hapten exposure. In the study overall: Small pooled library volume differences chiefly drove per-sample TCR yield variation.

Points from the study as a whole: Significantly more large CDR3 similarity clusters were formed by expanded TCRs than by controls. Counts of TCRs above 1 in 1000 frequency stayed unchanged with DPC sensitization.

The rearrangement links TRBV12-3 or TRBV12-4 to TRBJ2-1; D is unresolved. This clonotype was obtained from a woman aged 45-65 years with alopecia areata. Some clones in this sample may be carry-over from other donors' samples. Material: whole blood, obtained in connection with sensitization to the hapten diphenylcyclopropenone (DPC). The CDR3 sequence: CASSAPREQFF. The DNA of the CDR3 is TGTGCCAGCAGTGCCCCCCGGGAGCAGTTCTTC.